This passage covers 11 T cell receptor beta chains from one sample sequenced in a study of cytomegalovirus exposure and HLA in healthy donors. Researchers ran the PCR with 60 Vbeta and 13 Jbeta primers. The method was immunoSEQ multiplex PCR; TCRdb's version includes in-frame clones alone and lacks a portion of them. The sample consists of 150,000 to 200,000 clones, approximately 71% of them appearing once. Sequencing was carried out using PBMCs. The receptors derive from a man in his fifties in good health and CMV-seronegative.

The chain links TRBV5-1 to TRBJ2-2; 10 bases are shared with TRBD1. In germline, CDR1 is SGHRS, CDR2 YFSETQ. CDR3 size: 16 residues. V shed 1 base and J 4 bases; nucleotides not matched to a gene: 4. The CDR3 nucleotides are TGCGCCAGCAGCTTGTTGGGACAGGGGTCCACCGGGGAGCTGTTTTTT. Protein product: CASSLLGQGSTGELFF.

The rearrangement joins TRBV5-1 to TRBJ2-5; 11 bases map to TRBD1. Germline V CDR1 and CDR2: SGHRS, YFSETQ. This CDR3 comprises 15 residues. J was trimmed by 4 bases and V by 0 bases; bases with no gene match: 2. CDR3 bases: TGCGCCAGCAGCTTGGGGACAGGGGGCGGAGAGACCCAGTACTTC. Its translation is CASSLGTGGGETQYF.

The gene calls are TRBV5-1 and TRBJ2-1; possibly TRBD1 for D (6 bases). The germline gives CDR1 SGHRS, CDR2 YFSETQ. The CDR3 length is 14 residues. V lost 2 bases, J lost 6 bases, and 12 bases lay in between. In nucleotides, the CDR3 is TGCGCCAGCAGCTTCAGGGGCGTAGGCAATGAGCAGTTCTTC. It translates to CASSFRGVGNEQFF.

This clone was detected only a few times. The chain links TRBV5-1 to TRBJ2-7; 8 bases are a match to TRBD1. Germline lookup yields CDR1 SGHRS and CDR2 YFSETQ. Trimming took 4 bases from V and 0 from J; bases not matched to a gene: 3. The CDR3 has 14 amino acids. The CDR3 nucleotides are TGCGCCAGCAGCACCGGGACAGGCTCCTACGAGCAGTACTTC. Translating it yields CASSTGTGSYEQYF.

The gene calls are TRBV6-1 and TRBJ2-7; tentatively, D is TRBD1 (6 bases). V lost 4 bases to trimming and J lost 0 bases, with 10 bases between them. Germline CDR1 is MNHNS and CDR2 is SASEGT. This CDR3 has 14 residues. The CDR3: CASSARDISYEQYF. CDR3 DNA sequence: TGTGCCAGCAGTGCCCGGGACATCTCCTACGAGCAGTACTTC.

This sequence joins TRBV6-5 and TRBJ2-7, with TRBD2 as a possible D gene (5 bases). This CDR3 is 13 amino acids long. CDR1 is MNHEY and CDR2 is SVGAGI in the germline V gene. V lost 5 bases, J lost 4 bases, and 12 bases lay in between. The CDR3 loop is CASSPGGLYEQYF. The CDR3 region has the DNA TGTGCCAGCAGTCCAGGCGGACTTTACGAGCAGTACTTC.

The rearrangement joins TRBV7-2 to TRBJ2-5, with 7 bases lining up with TRBD2. The CDR3 has 14 residues. Germline-derived CDR1 and CDR2 are SGHTA and FQGNSA. V shed 3 bases, J shed 1 base, and the junction held 2 bases outside the gene matches. CDR3 region: CASSFVAGQETQYF. As DNA, the CDR3 is TGTGCCAGCAGCTTTGTAGCGGGCCAAGAGACCCAGTACTTC.

The gene calls are TRBV27 and TRBJ2-2, with TRBD1 matching over 7 bases. V shed 5 bases and J 4 bases; nucleotides not matched to a gene: 4. Germline assignment: CDR1 MNHEY and CDR2 SMNVEV (reference sequence). The CDR3 loop spans 14 amino acids. CDR3 protein: CASSAYRGTGELFF. For the CDR3, the DNA is TGTGCCAGCAGTGCCTACAGGGGCACCGGGGAGCTGTTTTTT.

The chain recombines TRBV25-1 with TRBJ1-1, with unresolved D. CDR1 is MGHDK and CDR2 is SYGVNS in the germline V gene. Trimming took 4 bases from V and 4 from J, leaving 7 bases between them. The CDR3 covers 12 residues. CDR3 DNA sequence: TGTGCCAGCAGTGTTGAGGGCACTGAAGCTTTCTTT. Its protein is CASSVEGTEAFF.

The chain recombines TRBV13 with TRBJ1-2, with D tentatively TRBD1 (6 bases). There are 15 residues in the CDR3. Germline assignment: CDR1 PRHDT and CDR2 FYEKMQ (reference sequence). Trimming removed 8 bases at V and 7 bases at J, with 23 bases between. The CDR3 sequence is CASSLPGDSSGGYTF. DNA of the CDR3: TGTGCCAGCTCATTACCAGGGGATTCGTCCGGTGGCTACACCTTC.

V usage is TRBV5-1 and J usage is TRBJ2-7; 7 bases agree with TRBD1. V gave up 4 bases and J gave up 2 bases; unmatched junction bases: 9. There are 15 residues in the CDR3. CDR1 is SGHRS, CDR2 YFSETQ, per germline. As DNA, the CDR3 is TGCGCCAGCAGCACCCGACAGGGTCCCCCCTACGAGCAGTACTTC. It translates to CASSTRQGPPYEQYF.